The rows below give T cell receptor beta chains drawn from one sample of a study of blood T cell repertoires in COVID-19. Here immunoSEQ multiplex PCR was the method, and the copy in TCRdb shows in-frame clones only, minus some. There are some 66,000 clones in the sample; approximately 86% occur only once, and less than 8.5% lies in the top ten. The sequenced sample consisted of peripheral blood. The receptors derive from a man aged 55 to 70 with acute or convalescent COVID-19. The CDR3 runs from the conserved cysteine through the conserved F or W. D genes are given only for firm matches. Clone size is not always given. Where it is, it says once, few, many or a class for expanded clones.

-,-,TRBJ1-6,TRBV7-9,CASSLVDSSPLHF,TGTGCCAGCAGCTTAGTCGACAGTTCACCCCTCCACTTT
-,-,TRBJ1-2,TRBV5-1,CASSSLPGQGNYGYTF,TGCGCCAGCAGCTCCCTACCGGGACAAGGAAACTATGGCTACACCTTC
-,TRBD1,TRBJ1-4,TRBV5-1,CASSSGTGREKLFF,TGCGCCAGCAGCTCCGGGACAGGGAGAGAAAAACTGTTTTTT
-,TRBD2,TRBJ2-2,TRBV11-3,CASSPGLAGNTGELFF,TGTGCCAGCAGCCCGGGACTAGCGGGAAACACCGGGGAGCTGTTTTTT
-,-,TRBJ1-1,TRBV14,CASSQARGTEAFF,TGTGCCAGCAGCCAAGCCCGGGGCACTGAAGCTTTCTTT
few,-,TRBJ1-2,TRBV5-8,CASSLGGPDGYTF,TGTGCCAGCAGCTTGGGAGGGCCGGATGGCTACACCTTC
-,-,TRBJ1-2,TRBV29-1,CSVEDLRTAGYTF,TGCAGCGTTGAAGATCTCCGGACAGCGGGCTACACCTTC
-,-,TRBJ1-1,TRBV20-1,CSASRDSRAFF,TGCAGTGCTAGTCGCGACTCAAGGGCTTTCTTT
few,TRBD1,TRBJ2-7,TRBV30,CAWRLPGTANYEQYF,TGTGCCTGGAGACTCCCCGGGACAGCGAACTACGAGCAGTACTTC
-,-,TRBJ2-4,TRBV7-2,CASSRSSGKNIQYF,TGTGCCAGCAGCAGATCTTCGGGGAAAAACATTCAGTACTTC
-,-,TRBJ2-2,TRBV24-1,CATSDPGGSPRGELFF,TGTGCCACCAGTGATCCGGGGGGCTCGCCAAGGGGGGAGCTGTTTTTT
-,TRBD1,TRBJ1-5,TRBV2,CASSTGVGQPQHF,TGTGCCAGCTCGACAGGGGTTGGGCAGCCCCAGCATTTT
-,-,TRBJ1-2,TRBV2,CGSSDIRYGYTF,TGTGGCAGCAGTGATATCAGATATGGCTACACCTTC
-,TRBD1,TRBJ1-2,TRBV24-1,CATSQGVNYGYTF,TGTGCCACCAGCCAGGGGGTTAACTATGGCTACACCTTC
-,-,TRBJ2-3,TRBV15,CATSPYQGIKTDTQYF,TGTGCCACCAGCCCTTACCAGGGGATAAAAACAGATACGCAGTATTTT
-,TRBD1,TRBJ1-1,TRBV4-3,CASSPNSQGDSEAFF,TGCGCCAGCAGCCCGAACTCACAGGGGGATTCTGAAGCTTTCTTT
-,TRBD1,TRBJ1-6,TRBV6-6,CASSYPGQVHHF,TGTGCCAGCAGTTACCCCGGACAGGTTCACCACTTT
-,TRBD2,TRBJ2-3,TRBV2,CASSLGGGGADTQYF,TGTGCCAGCAGTCTCGGGGGGGGCGGGGCAGATACGCAGTATTTT
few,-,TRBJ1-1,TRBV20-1,CSASQGDTEAFF,TGCAGTGCTAGTCAGGGCGACACTGAAGCTTTCTTT
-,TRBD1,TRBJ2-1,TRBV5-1,CASSFRTGVFNEQFF,TGCGCCAGCAGCTTTCGGACAGGGGTGTTCAATGAGCAGTTCTTC
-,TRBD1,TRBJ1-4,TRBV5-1,CASSLGQGEEKLFF,TGCGCCAGCAGCTTGGGTCAGGGGGAGGAAAAACTGTTTTTT
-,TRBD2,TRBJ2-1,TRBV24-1,CATSDGSGSYNEQFF,TGTGCCACCAGTGATGGTAGCGGGAGCTACAATGAGCAGTTCTTC